What follows are 10 T cell receptor beta chains derived from one specimen sequenced in a study of control samples from healthy donors and cancer patients. Clones were sequenced by immunoSEQ multiplex PCR, and TCRdb holds only the in-frame ones, with some missing. The sample has tens of thousands of clones; about 90% are singletons. Material for sequencing was PBMCs. These receptor sequences come from a woman aged 55 to 70 with head and neck cancer.

V and J are TRBV24-1 and TRBJ2-2, with 9 bases matching TRBD2. There are 22 residues in the CDR3. J was trimmed by 1 base and V by 0 bases; bases with no gene match: 17. Germline loops: CDR1 KGHDR, CDR2 SFDVKD. This CDR3 reads CATSDLQGWREGVSRNTGELFF. DNA for the CDR3: TGTGCCACCAGTGATTTGCAAGGGTGGCGGGAGGGCGTAAGTAGGAACACCGGGGAGCTGTTTTTT.

This chain connects TRBV29-1 to TRBJ2-1; 8 bases fit TRBD2. V was pared by 6 bases and J by 15 bases, with 7 bases of the junction left unmatched. The germline V gene has CDR1 SQVTM and CDR2 ANQGSEA. The CDR3 runs to 10 residues. Here the CDR3 DNA reads TGCAGCGTGAGTAGCGGGATAGTGTTCTTC. It encodes CSVSSGIVFF.

The CDR3 DNA reads as TGTGCCAGCAGTTCAGGACAGATTTACACCTTC. It translates to CASSSGQIYTF. The chain employs TRBV12-3 or TRBV12-4 and TRBJ1-2; TRBD1 might be the D (6 bases). Trimming stripped 4 bases from V and 11 bases from J, with 11 bases between. CDR3 length: 11 amino acids.

The rearrangement links TRBV11-2 to TRBJ1-1; tentatively, D is TRBD1 (5 bases). Trimming took off 5 bases at V and 2 bases at J, with 9 bases between the two ends. In germline, CDR1 is SGHAT, CDR2 FQNNGV. The CDR3 is 13 residues long. The CDR3 spells CASSPRENTEAFF. The CDR3 nucleotides are TGTGCCAGCAGCCCCAGGGAAAACACTGAAGCTTTCTTT.

The chain couples TRBV6-2 or TRBV6-3 to TRBJ1-5; a weak D match, TRBD1 (5 bases). This CDR3 region has 18 residues. CDR1 is MNHEY and CDR2 is SVGEGT in the germline V gene. Trimming removed 0 bases from V and 1 base from J, with 16 bases in between. As DNA, the CDR3 is TGTGCCAGCAGTTACTCGATCTACGGGGCGCGGAGCAATCAGCCCCAGCATTTT. Its translation: CASSYSIYGARSNQPQHF.

This clone came up a few times. The chain combines TRBV4-3 with TRBJ2-4; TRBD1 matches 9 bases. After removal of 2 bases from V and 5 bases from J, the junction contained 4 bases not matched to a gene. Germline V gene sequence: CDR1 LGHNA, CDR2 YSLEER. This CDR3 has 15 amino acids. The CDR3 nucleotides are TGCGCCAGCAGCCAATCTTGGACAGGGGAAAACATTCAGTACTTC. Its protein product is CASSQSWTGENIQYF.

A remark on this clone: Other nucleotide sequences from this sample produce the same CDR3. The rearrangement joins TRBV3-1 (or the pseudogene TRBV3-2) to TRBJ2-7; D remains ambiguous. CDR3 size: 14 residues. V shed 0 bases and J shed 0 bases, with 6 bases lying between them. Germline V gives CDR1 LGHDT, CDR2 YNNKEL (reference sequence). CDR3 protein: CASSQDTSSYEQYF. CDR3 sequence (DNA): TGTGCCAGCAGCCAAGATACCAGCTCCTACGAGCAGTACTTC.

The rearrangement links TRBV7-2 to TRBJ2-7; D is unclear. The ends were cut back, 0 bases at V and 4 bases at J, with 7 bases in the middle. This CDR3 is 13 amino acids long. The germline CDR1 and CDR2 sequences are SGHTA and FQGNSA. Written as DNA, the CDR3 is TGTGCCAGCAGCTTAGCAATACAATACGAGCAGTACTTC. The encoded protein is CASSLAIQYEQYF.

The chain joins TRBV19 to TRBJ1-4; 7 bases align to TRBD1. The CDR3 is 14 residues long. V shed 4 bases and J 8 bases; nucleotides not matched to a gene: 7. Germline assignment: CDR1 LNHDA and CDR2 SQIVND (reference sequence). The CDR3 here is CASSTSGTVEKLFF. CDR3 bases: TGTGCCAGTAGTACCTCCGGGACAGTCGAAAAACTGTTTTTT.

The V gene is TRBV24-1, the J gene TRBJ1-2; D is undetermined. Trimming removed 3 bases at V and 6 bases at J, with 10 bases between. The germline V gene encodes CDR1 KGHDR and CDR2 SFDVKD. The CDR3 loop spans 13 amino acids. In nucleotides, the CDR3 is TGTGCCACCAGTGATCCCTACACAAATGGCTACACCTTC. Translated: CATSDPYTNGYTF.